A selection of T cell receptor beta chains follows, all from one sample in a study of technical replicates of blood from several donors. This table comes from immunoSEQ multiplex PCR, and its TCRdb copy is limited to in-frame clones, with some not included. The table includes around 65,000 clones, approximately 83% detected once. Sequenced input: PBMCs. Source of these receptors: a human donor in good health. Some clones in this sample may be carry-over from other donors' samples. Both conserved end residues are part of each CDR3. Each record gives: clone size, J gene, V gene, D gene, CDR3 DNA, CDR3 protein. D genes are given only for firm matches. Clone size is not always given. Where it is, it says once, few, many or a class for expanded clones.

>NA|TRBJ2-3|TRBV1|NA
TGCACCAGCAGCCAAGTGCTAGGACTAAGGGTTCACACAGATACGCAGTATTTT
CTSSQVLGLRVHTDTQYF
>NA|TRBJ2-7|TRBV10-1|NA
TGCGCCAGCAGTGAGGCACAGGTCAAGGGCGGGGTCAGCTACGAGCAGTACTTC
CASSEAQVKGGVSYEQYF
>NA|TRBJ2-5|TRBV6-6|TRBD2
TGTGCCAGCAGTTCACTAGCGGGAGAAAAGACCCAGTACTTC
CASSSLAGEKTQYF
>NA|TRBJ2-7|TRBV4-1|TRBD1
TGCGCCAGCAGCCAAGAGGCACCGGGACAGGGTACCTACGAGCAGTACTTC
CASSQEAPGQGTYEQYF
>NA|TRBJ2-3|TRBV28|TRBD1
TGTGCCAGCATCCCTCCTGACAGGGCGAATACGCAGTATTTT
CASIPPDRANTQYF
>NA|TRBJ2-5|TRBV7-8|TRBD2
TGTGCCAGCAGCTTAGATAGCGGGAGCACTTGGCGGACCCAGTACTTC
CASSLDSGSTWRTQYF
>NA|TRBJ2-7|TRBV29-1|NA
TGCAGCGTTACACCCCCAGGCAGAAGCTCCTACGAGCAGTACTTC
CSVTPPGRSSYEQYF
>NA|TRBJ2-1|TRBV7-8|TRBD2
TGTGCCAGCAGCTCGACTAGCGGGATCTCCAATGAGCAGTTCTTC
CASSSTSGISNEQFF
>NA|TRBJ2-3|TRBV15|TRBD2
TGTGCCACCAGCAGCGGTCTAGCGGGGACCAGCACAGATACGCAGTATTTT
CATSSGLAGTSTDTQYF
>NA|TRBJ1-1|TRBV18|NA
TGTGCCAGCTCACCACAAGACGCGGTTTACACTGAAGCTTTCTTT
CASSPQDAVYTEAFF
>NA|TRBJ2-1|TRBV7-3|NA
TGTGCCAGCAGCCCCTTGTCCAGGTTCGAGCAGTTCTTC
CASSPLSRFEQFF
>NA|TRBJ2-1|TRBV5-4|TRBD2
TGTGCCAGCAGCTTGCGGCGGGGGGGCTACAATGAGCAGTTCTTC
CASSLRRGGYNEQFF
>few|TRBJ1-1|TRBV29-1|NA
TGCAGCGTTGACGGGAGCCTAGCTGAAGCTTTCTTT
CSVDGSLAEAFF
>NA|TRBJ2-3|TRBV9|NA
TGTGCCAGCAGCTTGCGACCGATTCTCGAGGAGGTAGATACGCAGTATTTT
CASSLRPILEEVDTQYF
>NA|TRBJ2-3|TRBV27|NA
TGTGCCAGCAGTCCCCAACTCCCCCCCCCGAGGTGCGACACAGATACGCAGTATTTT
CASSPQLPPPRCDTDTQYF
>NA|TRBJ2-1|TRBV5-1|TRBD2
TGCGCCAGCAGCTTTTTAGCGGGAGCAGGCAATGAGCAGTTCTTC
CASSFLAGAGNEQFF
>NA|TRBJ1-1|TRBV5-6|NA
TGTGCCAGCAGCTTGGGTCTGTGGCCCTGGAACACTGAAGCTTTCTTT
CASSLGLWPWNTEAFF
>NA|TRBJ2-1|TRBV11-2|NA
TGTGCCAGCAGCTTTAATCGGAATGAGCAGTTCTTC
CASSFNRNEQFF
>NA|TRBJ2-7|TRBV27|TRBD2
TGTGCCAGCAGTTTATCTAGCGGGAGTGTCTCCTACGAGCAGTACTTC
CASSLSSGSVSYEQYF
>NA|TRBJ1-2|TRBV7-8|TRBD1
TGTGCCAGCAGCCTGGACAGGGTTGGCTACACCTTC
CASSLDRVGYTF
>NA|TRBJ2-7|TRBV2|NA
TGTGCCAGCAATGATCGGGGGTTCGCCTACGAGCAGTACTTC
CASNDRGFAYEQYF
>NA|TRBJ2-7|TRBV7-2|TRBD2
TGTGCCAGCAGCCCCCAGCGGGGGGGCGGCAGCGAGCAGTACTTC
CASSPQRGGGSEQYF
>NA|TRBJ2-7|TRBV5-1|NA
TGCGCCAGCAGCTTGGACACAACCTACGAGCAGTACTTC
CASSLDTTYEQYF
>NA|TRBJ2-7|TRBV27|NA
TGTGCCAGCAGTTTAGGGCCTACCCAAGGGAGGCAGTACTTC
CASSLGPTQGRQYF
>NA|TRBJ1-3|TRBV6-5|NA
TGTGCCAGCAGTTACGGTGAGCCCTCTGGAAACACCATATATTTT
CASSYGEPSGNTIYF
>once|TRBJ2-6|TRBV29-1|TRBD1
TGCAGCGTTGAAGATCAAGGACAGGCTCGCTCTGGGGCCAACGTCCTGACTTTC
CSVEDQGQARSGANVLTF
>NA|TRBJ2-7|TRBV7-6|TRBD2
TGTGCCAGCAGCTTAGGGGGACTAGCGGGGGGGCCAGGATACGAGCAGTACTTC
CASSLGGLAGGPGYEQYF
>few|TRBJ2-3|TRBV5-5|TRBD2
TGTGCCAGCAGCCCGGGACTAGACGCAGTTGCGCAGTATTTT
CASSPGLDAVAQYF
>NA|TRBJ2-1|TRBV6-6|NA
TGTGCCAGCAGTTACTCGACAGTGTCTGAGCAGTTCTTC
CASSYSTVSEQFF
>NA|TRBJ2-7|TRBV7-7|TRBD1
TGTGCCAGCAGCCCAGGGGGGACAGGGGAAAGTGAGCAGTACTTC
CASSPGGTGESEQYF
>NA|TRBJ2-3|TRBV5-1|TRBD2
TGCGCCAGCAGCCGTAGCGGGAGGGGAGATACGCAGTATTTT
CASSRSGRGDTQYF
>NA|TRBJ1-5|TRBV4-2|TRBD1
TGTGCCAGCAGCCAAGCCAGGGGGCAAAATCAGCCCCAGCATTTT
CASSQARGQNQPQHF
>once|TRBJ2-5|TRBV5-4|TRBD2
TGTGCCAGCACCCTACAACTGGGGGGGCAAGAGACCCAGTACTTC
CASTLQLGGQETQYF
>once|TRBJ2-5|TRBV29-1|NA
TGCAGCGTTGAATCAGGTCAAGAGACCCAGTACTTC
CSVESGQETQYF
>NA|TRBJ2-1|TRBV2|TRBD1
TGTGCCAGCAGTATGACAGGGGCGGCCTACAATGAGCAGTTCTTC
CASSMTGAAYNEQFF
>NA|TRBJ2-2|TRBV10-3|NA
TGTGCCATCAGTGAGAACCGGGGTAACACCGGGGAGCTGTTTTTT
CAISENRGNTGELFF
>once|TRBJ1-5|TRBV4-2|TRBD1
TGTGCCAGCAGCCTAGGAACAGGGGCGTATCAGCCCCAGCATTTT
CASSLGTGAYQPQHF
>few|TRBJ1-5|TRBV18|NA
TGTGCCAGCTCACCACAGGAGAATATAAATCAGCCCCAGCATTTT
CASSPQENINQPQHF